The 27 T cell receptor beta chains presented below share a single source sample, sequenced in a study of early T cells in non-severe SARS-CoV-2 infection. TCRdb reprocessed the 5' RACE reads via MiXCR and lists one record per CDR3 protein. The table lists tens of thousands of distinct CDR3 sequences, 4.5% to 5% of them singletons. The specimen was whole blood. The receptor set was obtained from an adult who was a healthcare worker with PCR-confirmed SARS-CoV-2 infection or an uninfected control (not recorded which).

A note on this clonotype: This may arise from a read error, as a much more abundant clone is one base away. The chain recombines TRBV19 with TRBJ2-5; D gene uncertain. The V end was cut by 3 bases, the J end by 2 bases, with 13 bases between. This CDR3 is built from 15 residues. Germline CDR1 is LNHDA and CDR2 is SQIVND (reference sequence). The CDR3 nucleotides are TGTGCCAGTAGTATCCACGGAGCGACACAAGAGACCCAGTACTTC. Its protein product is CASSIHGATQETQYF. The full variable domain, rest sourced from reference TRBV19 and TRBJ2-5, is DGGITQSPKYLFRKEGQNVTLSCEQNLNHDAMYWYRQDPGQGLRLIYYSQIVNDFQKGDIAEGYSVSREKKESFPLTVTSAQKNPTAFYLCASSIHGATQETQYFGPGTRLLVL.

The chain couples TRBV29-1 to TRBJ2-2; 9 bases agree with TRBD2. Germline assignment: CDR1 SQVTM and CDR2 ANQGSEA. The CDR3 covers 15 residues. The ends lost 5 bases at V and 0 bases at J; junction bases unmatched: 4. The CDR3 here is CSVRAGGTNTGELFF. CDR3 nucleotides: TGCAGCGTTCGAGCGGGGGGCACGAACACCGGGGAGCTGTTTTTT.

This clonotype turned up a few times. The J gene is TRBJ2-7, the V gene TRBV10-3, with TRBD1 matching 8 bases. CDR3 length: 14 amino acids. The germline CDR1 and CDR2 sequences are ENHRY and SYGVKD. V trimming: 7 bases; J trimming: 1 base; junction bases outside the gene matches: 6. CDR3 loop: CAIMAGGASYEQYF. CDR3 bases: TGTGCCATCATGGCAGGGGGCGCATCCTACGAGCAGTACTTC.

The chain uses TRBV20-1 and TRBJ2-2; D possibly corresponds to TRBD2 (6 bases). Germline lookup yields CDR1 DFQATT and CDR2 SNEGSKA (reference sequence). CDR3 size: 14 residues. V lost 5 bases to trimming and J lost 2 bases, with 12 bases between them. The CDR3 spells CSAPRRGNTGELFF. The CDR3 coding sequence is TGCAGTGCTCCGCGGAGGGGAAACACCGGGGAGCTGTTTTTT.

This clonotype was found many times. The chain carries TRBV6-2 or TRBV6-3 and TRBJ2-7; either TRBD1 or TRBD2 may supply D (5 bases each). This CDR3 is built from 13 residues. CDR1 is MNHEY, CDR2 SVGEGT, per germline. V was trimmed by 6 bases and J by 6 bases, leaving 15 bases between them. CDR3 amino acids: CASSGTDPLEQYF. DNA of the CDR3: TGTGCCAGCAGCGGGACGGACCCTCTCGAGCAGTACTTC.

The V call is TRBV7-2, the J call TRBJ2-7, with D possibly being TRBD2 (7 bases). The CDR3 length is 15 residues. Trimming cost V 6 bases and J 6 bases, with 21 bases left between them. Per germline, CDR1 SGHTA and CDR2 FQGNSA. The CDR3 loop is CASSPTFGGGGEQYF. CDR3 nucleotides: TGTGCCAGCAGTCCCACGTTTGGGGGCGGGGGCGAGCAGTACTTC.

This clonotype was seen many times. This rearrangement joins TRBV30 to TRBJ2-1, with D possibly TRBD1 on 6 matching bases. The germline V gene encodes CDR1 GTSNPN and CDR2 SVGIG (reference sequence). This CDR3 contains 12 residues. V shed 2 bases and J shed 7 bases, with 9 bases lying between them. The CDR3 protein is CAWSSQGNEQFF. The CDR3 nucleotides are TGTGCCTGGAGTTCCCAGGGGAATGAGCAGTTCTTC.

This clonotype was counted at least ten times. CDR3 residues: CASSLDRETNTIYF. As DNA, the CDR3 is TGTGCCAGCAGCCTCGACAGGGAGACGAACACCATATATTTT. The chain employs TRBV7-3 and TRBJ1-3, with TRBD1 matching over 7 bases. This CDR3 has 14 residues. In germline, CDR1 is SGHTA, CDR2 FQGTGA. V was pared by 5 bases and J by 7 bases, with 8 bases of the junction left unmatched.

Many counts were recorded for this clonotype. The chain uses TRBV27 and TRBJ2-4; D unclear. This CDR3 comprises 11 residues. Trimming shortened V by 2 bases and J by 9 bases, and 5 bases separated the two germline ends. Germline V gene sequence: CDR1 MNHEY, CDR2 SMNVEV (reference sequence). CDR3 amino acids: CASSLGSIQYF. The CDR3 DNA reads as TGTGCCAGCAGTTTAGGAAGCATTCAGTACTTC.

This clonotype showed up many times. CDR3: CASSVGEGENEKLFF. The CDR3 DNA sequence: TGTGCCAGCAGCGTAGGGGAGGGGGAGAATGAAAAACTGTTTTTT. J is TRBJ1-4 and V is TRBV9, with TRBD1 as a possible D gene (6 bases). The germline V and J ends were trimmed by 0 bases and 5 bases, with 11 bases remaining between them. Germline CDR1 reads SGDLS; CDR2 reads YYNGEE. The CDR3 has 15 residues.

This clonotype was seen repeatedly, ten times or more. The V and J genes are TRBV12-3 or TRBV12-4 and TRBJ1-1; D remains ambiguous. The V gene lost 6 bases and the J gene lost 8 bases, with 19 bases spanning the gap. CDR3 length: 14 amino acids. The CDR3, as DNA: TGTGCCAGCAGGCTTCAGACCGGGTTAGGGGAAGCTTTCTTT. As protein: CASRLQTGLGEAFF.

This clonotype has ten or more counts. The chain recombines TRBV6-1 with TRBJ2-5, with TRBD1 matching over 9 bases. V lost 5 bases, J lost 3 bases, and 4 bases stayed unmatched. CDR1 is MNHNS and CDR2 is SASEGT in the germline V gene. The CDR3 extends over 14 amino acids. In DNA form, the CDR3 reads TGTGCCAGCAGTACACGGACAGGGGAAGAGACCCAGTACTTC. Amino acid sequence: CASSTRTGEETQYF.

This chain links TRBV7-9 with TRBJ2-7; 8 nucleotides line up with TRBD1. In germline, CDR1 is SEHNR, CDR2 FQNEAQ (reference sequence). The V gene end was trimmed by 5 bases and the J gene end by 4 bases; junction bases not matched to a gene: 13. This CDR3 is built from 16 residues. For the CDR3, the DNA is TGTGCCAGCAGCCCCACCCGGGACAGGAGAATGTACGAGCAGTACTTC. As protein: CASSPTRDRRMYEQYF.

The V gene is TRBV5-1, the J gene TRBJ2-4; 8 bases align to TRBD1. This CDR3 is built from 16 residues. The V and J ends lost 0 bases and 9 bases, in that order; junction bases with no gene match: 11. Germline lookup yields CDR1 SGHRS and CDR2 YFSETQ. In nucleotides, the CDR3 is TGCGCCAGCAGCTTGGCTCCGACAGGGGCGAGGGGCATTCAGTACTTC. Translated, it gives CASSLAPTGARGIQYF.

This clonotype was counted many times. V and J are TRBV7-2 and TRBJ2-5, with 8 bases lining up with TRBD2. J was trimmed by 5 bases and V by 2 bases; bases with no gene match: 10. Germline CDR1 and CDR2: SGHTA and FQGNSA. This CDR3 contains 16 residues. The DNA of the CDR3 is TGTGCCAGCAGCTTACCCACGGGACTAGGGGCGGAGACCCAGTACTTC. It specifies CASSLPTGLGAETQYF.

This clonotype appeared many times. The chain recombines TRBV24-1 with TRBJ1-1, with D perhaps matching TRBD1 (5 bases). Trimming stripped 5 bases from V and 1 base from J, with 16 bases between. Germline CDR1 KGHDR, CDR2 SFDVKD. The CDR3 loop spans 16 amino acids. The CDR3: CATSGFSFTGNTEAFF. The CDR3 DNA reads TGTGCCACCAGTGGATTTTCCTTTACAGGGAACACTGAAGCTTTCTTT.

This clonotype was observed at least ten times. This chain joins TRBV20-1 and TRBJ1-5, with TRBD1 as a possible D gene (5 bases). The germline V and J ends were trimmed by 0 bases and 1 base, with 13 bases remaining between them. This CDR3 contains 16 residues. Looked up from germline, CDR1 is DFQATT and CDR2 is SNEGSKA (reference sequence). CDR3 in DNA: TGCAGTGCTAGAGAATGGGGGATTTCAAGCAATCAGCCCCAGCATTTT. Protein product: CSAREWGISSNQPQHF.

This clonotype has a count of ten or more. This chain links TRBV27 with TRBJ2-1; D perhaps matches TRBD1 (5 bases). The germline V gene has CDR1 MNHEY and CDR2 SMNVEV (reference sequence). Deletions cut 3 bases from V and 1 base from J, with 13 bases between. The CDR3 covers 16 residues. This chain's CDR3 is CASSLFGAWSYNEQFF. CDR3 coding DNA: TGTGCCAGCAGTTTGTTTGGGGCGTGGTCCTACAATGAGCAGTTCTTC.

This clonotype is labeled medium-sized. This chain connects TRBV6-2 or TRBV6-3 to TRBJ2-1, with unresolved D. Trimming took off 7 bases at V and 8 bases at J, with 12 bases between the two ends. CDR1 and CDR2 (germline): MNHEY, SVGEGT. The CDR3 loop spans 12 amino acids. The CDR3 is CASTADGDEQFF. The CDR3 nucleotides are TGTGCCAGCACCGCCGATGGGGATGAGCAGTTCTTC.

Many counts were recorded for this clonotype. V gene TRBV29-1 combines with J gene TRBJ1-5; TRBD1 matches at 11 bases. After removal of 5 bases from V and 2 bases from J, the junction contained 14 bases not matched to a gene. This CDR3 is 18 amino acids long. Germline V gene lookup returns CDR1 SQVTM and CDR2 ANQGSEA. The CDR3 spells CSVLSGTGGVFGNQPQHF. CDR3 nucleotide sequence: TGCAGCGTTTTGTCCGGGACAGGGGGGGTTTTTGGCAATCAGCCCCAGCATTTT.

The gene calls are TRBV7-8 and TRBJ2-1; D is ambiguous. CDR1 SGHVS and CDR2 FQNEAQ come from the germline V gene. The CDR3 totals 15 residues. V dropped 4 bases and J dropped 0 bases, with 10 bases sitting between them. The DNA for the CDR3 is TGTGCCAGCAGCTCACGACTGACCTCCTACAATGAGCAGTTCTTC. Translating gives CASSSRLTSYNEQFF.

This clonotype was picked up many times. This rearrangement joins TRBV7-8 to TRBJ2-2, with 9 bases matching TRBD2. V shed 2 bases and J 5 bases; nucleotides not matched to a gene: 6. Germline CDR1 and CDR2: SGHVS and FQNEAQ. CDR3 length equals 16 residues. The CDR3, as DNA: TGTGCCAGCAGCTTAATGGGGCTAGCGGGAACCGGGGAGCTGTTTTTT. Translated: CASSLMGLAGTGELFF. The complete variable domain, with remaining parts taken from reference TRBV7-8 and TRBJ2-2, reads GAGVSQSPRYKVAKRGQDVALRCDPISGHVSLFWYQQALGQGPEFLTYFQNEAQLDKSGLPSDRFFAERPEGSVSTLKIQRTQQEDSAVYLCASSLMGLAGTGELFFGEGSRLTVL.

This clonotype was counted ten times or more. The V gene is TRBV28, the J gene TRBJ2-7; 9 nucleotides agree with TRBD1. Germline lookup yields CDR1 MDHEN and CDR2 SYDVKM. Trimming at V came to 5 bases and at J to 1 base, leaving 9 bases not matched to a gene. This CDR3 region has 16 residues. CDR3 bases: TGTGCCAGCAGTAGGGGACAGGGAGGATCATCCTACGAGCAGTACTTC. This codes for CASSRGQGGSSYEQYF. Full variable domain (remainder filled in from reference TRBV28 and TRBJ2-7): DVKVTQSSRYLVKRTGEKVFLECVQDMDHENMFWYRQDPGLGLRLIYFSYDVKMKEKGDIPEGYSVSREKKERFSLILESASTNQTSMYLCASSRGQGGSSYEQYFGPGTRLTVT.

This clonotype was counted ten times or more. CDR3 nucleotides: TGTGCCAGCAGAGGACAATCCTACGAGCAGTACTTC. Its translation: CASRGQSYEQYF. This sequence joins TRBV11-3 and TRBJ2-7; tentatively, D is TRBD1 (5 bases). CDR1 and CDR2 (germline): SGHNT, YENEEA. The CDR3 runs 12 residues. Between the trimmed V and J ends, which lost 6 bases and 1 base, there was a span of 7 bases.

This clonotype came up a few times. The J gene is TRBJ1-2, the V gene TRBV30; no clear D gene. Trimming pared 2 bases from V and 5 bases from J, leaving 12 bases between. The CDR3 has 13 residues. Germline V gene sequence: CDR1 GTSNPN, CDR2 SVGIG (reference sequence). CDR3: CAWSKWADYGYTF. DNA for the CDR3: TGTGCCTGGAGTAAATGGGCAGATTATGGCTACACCTTC.

The table lists this clonotype with many counts. The V gene is TRBV3-1, the J gene TRBJ1-6; possible D gene TRBD1, 5 bases. The CDR3 is 15 residues long. Germline V gene lookup returns CDR1 LGHDT and CDR2 YNNKEL (reference sequence). V lost 2 bases, J lost 8 bases, and 13 bases lay in between. The CDR3 bases are TGTGCCAGCAGCCAACCTCAGGGATCTCATTCACCCCTCCACTTT. Residues: CASSQPQGSHSPLHF.

This clonotype has at least ten counts. This sequence joins TRBV12-3 or TRBV12-4 and TRBJ1-1; D call uncertain. CDR3 length: 14 residues. The V gene lost 4 bases and the J gene lost 5 bases, with 14 bases spanning the gap. The CDR3 loop is CASSWIDRVTEAFF. The DNA for the CDR3 is TGTGCCAGCAGTTGGATTGATAGGGTTACTGAAGCTTTCTTT.